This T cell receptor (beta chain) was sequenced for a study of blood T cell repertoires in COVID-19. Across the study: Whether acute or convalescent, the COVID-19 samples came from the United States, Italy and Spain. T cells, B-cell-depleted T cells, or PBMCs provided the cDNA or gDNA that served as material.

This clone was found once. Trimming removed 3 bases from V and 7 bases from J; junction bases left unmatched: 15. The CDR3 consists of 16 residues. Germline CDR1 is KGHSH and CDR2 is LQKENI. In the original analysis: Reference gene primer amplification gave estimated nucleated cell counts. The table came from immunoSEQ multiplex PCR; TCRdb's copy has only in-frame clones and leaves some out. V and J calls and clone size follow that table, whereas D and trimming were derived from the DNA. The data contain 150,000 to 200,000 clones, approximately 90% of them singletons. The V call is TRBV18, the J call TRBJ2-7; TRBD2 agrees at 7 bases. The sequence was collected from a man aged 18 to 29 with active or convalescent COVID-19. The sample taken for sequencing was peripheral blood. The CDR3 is CASSPAAASGAGEQYF. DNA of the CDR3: TGTGCCAGCTCACCGGCGGCAGCTAGCGGAGCGGGAGAGCAGTACTTC.